This T cell receptor (beta chain) was captured in a study of somatic mutations in cytotoxic T cells in rheumatoid arthritis. CDR3 length: 10 amino acids. The germline CDR1 and CDR2 sequences are MNHNS and SASEGT. Concerning this clone itself: The antigen is unknown. At one boundary the junction diverges from the germline segment, which might be a read error.

Overall study findings and caveats: For CD8+ T-cell clonality, rheumatoid arthritis patients and age-matched healthy controls did not differ significantly.

Generated by immunoSEQ multiplex PCR, the TCRdb table keeps only in-frame clones and is missing some. The sample shows approximately 5,500 clones, more than 75% of them seen only once. Once isolated by positive magnetic bead selection, the CD4+ and CD8+ cells had their purity checked by flow cytometry. J is TRBJ2-3 and V is TRBV6-1; D remains unclear. Material for sequencing was CD8+ T cells sorted from blood. The TCR comes from an adult with rheumatoid arthritis. The CDR3 coding sequence is TGTGCCAGCAGTGAAGCCCGTATACGTTTT. The encoded protein is CASSEARIRF.